This paragraph reports one TCR beta chain. The CDR3 contains 17 residues. The V gene's germline CDR1 is LNHDA and CDR2 SQIVND (reference sequence). Trimming stripped 1 base from V and 2 bases from J, with 15 bases between. This sample is drawn from a study of blood T cell repertoires in COVID-19. The assay was immunoSEQ multiplex PCR, and TCRdb's table has in-frame clones only and misses some. The sample shows more than 150,000 clones, less than 80% of them seen only once. The clonotype originates from a man aged 45 to 65 who had recovered from COVID-19. The V and J genes are TRBV19 and TRBJ1-5; D not resolved. Sequenced material: peripheral blood. Here the CDR3 reads CASSIAVEGWGNQPQHF. The CDR3 DNA reads TGTGCCAGTAGTATAGCTGTGGAGGGCTGGGGCAATCAGCCCCAGCATTTT.